This T cell receptor beta chain was recorded in a study of CD8 T cells in ankylosing spondylitis. On this clonotype: Its target is unknown.

TCRdb recomputed calls from the 5' RACE reads with MiXCR, one row per CDR3 protein. Among around 130,000 distinct CDR3 sequences listed, 15% to 20% were seen once. The CDR3 has 15 amino acids. Germline values: CDR1 SQVTM, CDR2 ANQGSEA. Trimming left V 0 bases short and J 1 base short, with 12 bases between. Findings of the study overall: Disease-linked clones, CD8+, were relatively rare in peripheral blood. The study identified a TCR beta motif of roughly eight highly homologous variants that appeared characteristic of ankylosing spondylitis blood. Clones tied to disease were said to be significantly enriched in matched ankylosing spondylitis synovial fluid. In synovial fluid and blood from reactive arthritis, some motif variants were previously reported.

The rearrangement links TRBV29-1 to TRBJ1-2, with D unresolved. The TCR was taken from a male donor with ankylosing spondylitis. Sequenced: blood, either unsorted or a sorted T cell fraction (not recorded which). The CDR3 DNA reads as TGCAGCGTTGAAGATCCGCAGGAGGGTAACTATGGCTACACCTTC. Translation: CSVEDPQEGNYGYTF. The full variable domain, rest sourced from reference TRBV29-1 and TRBJ1-2, is SAVISQKPSRDICQRGTSLTIQCQVDSQVTMMFWYRQQPGQSLTLIATANQGSEATYESGFVIDKFPISRPNLTFSTLTVSNMSPEDSSIYLCSVEDPQEGNYGYTFGSGTRLTVV.